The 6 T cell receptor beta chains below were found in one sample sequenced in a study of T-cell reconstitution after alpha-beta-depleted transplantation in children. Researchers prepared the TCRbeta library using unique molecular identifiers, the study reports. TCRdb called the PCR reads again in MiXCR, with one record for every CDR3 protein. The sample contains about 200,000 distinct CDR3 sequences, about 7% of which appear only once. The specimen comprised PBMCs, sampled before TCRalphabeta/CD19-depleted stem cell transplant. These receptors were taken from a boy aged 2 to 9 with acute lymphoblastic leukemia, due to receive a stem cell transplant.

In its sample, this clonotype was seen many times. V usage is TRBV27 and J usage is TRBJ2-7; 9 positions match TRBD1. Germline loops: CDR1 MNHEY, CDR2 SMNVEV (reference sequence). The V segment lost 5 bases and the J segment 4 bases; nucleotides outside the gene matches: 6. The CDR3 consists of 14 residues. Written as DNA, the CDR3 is TGTGCCAGCAGTGGAATGGACAGGGGTTACGAGCAGTACTTC. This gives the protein CASSGMDRGYEQYF.

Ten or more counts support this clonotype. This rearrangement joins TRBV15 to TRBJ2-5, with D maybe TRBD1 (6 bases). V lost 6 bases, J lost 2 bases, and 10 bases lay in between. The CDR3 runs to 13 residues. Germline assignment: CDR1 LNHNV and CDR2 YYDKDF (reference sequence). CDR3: CATRQGVQETQYF. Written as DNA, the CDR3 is TGTGCCACCAGACAGGGTGTTCAAGAGACCCAGTACTTC.

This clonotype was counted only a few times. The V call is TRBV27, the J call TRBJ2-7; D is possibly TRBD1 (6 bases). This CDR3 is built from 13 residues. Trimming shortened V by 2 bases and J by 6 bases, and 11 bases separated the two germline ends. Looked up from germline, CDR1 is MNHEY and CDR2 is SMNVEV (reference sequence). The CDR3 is CASSLTGKGEQYF. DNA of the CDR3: TGTGCCAGCAGTTTAACAGGGAAGGGCGAGCAGTACTTC.

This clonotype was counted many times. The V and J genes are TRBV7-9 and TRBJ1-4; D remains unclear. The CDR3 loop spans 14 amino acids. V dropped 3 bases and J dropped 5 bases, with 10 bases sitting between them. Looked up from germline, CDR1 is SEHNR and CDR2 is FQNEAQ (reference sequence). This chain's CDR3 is CASSFRDSNEKLFF. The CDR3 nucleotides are TGTGCCAGCAGCTTTCGAGACTCCAATGAAAAACTGTTTTTT.

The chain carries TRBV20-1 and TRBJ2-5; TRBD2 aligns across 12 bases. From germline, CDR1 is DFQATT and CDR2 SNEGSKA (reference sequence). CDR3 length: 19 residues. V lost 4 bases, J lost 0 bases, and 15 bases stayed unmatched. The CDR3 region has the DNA TGCAGTGCTATAGCGGCGGCCCCCGGACTAGCGGGGAACCAAGAGACCCAGTACTTC. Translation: CSAIAAAPGLAGNQETQYF.

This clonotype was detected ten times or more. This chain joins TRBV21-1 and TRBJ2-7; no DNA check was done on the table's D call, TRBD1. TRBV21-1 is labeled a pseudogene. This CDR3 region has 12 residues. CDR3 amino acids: CASSKQGREQYF. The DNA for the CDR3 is TGTGCCAGCAGCAAGCAGGGACGCGAGCAGTACTTC.